The rows below give T cell receptor beta chains drawn from one sample of a study of blood T cell repertoires in COVID-19. Libraries were prepared by immunoSEQ multiplex PCR; TCRdb keeps only in-frame clonotypes and omits some of them. The sample consists of about 270,000 clones, 81% of them appearing once. The sequenced sample consisted of peripheral blood. The receptors originated from a woman aged 55-70 years with active or convalescent COVID-19. CDR3s include the opening cysteine and the closing phenylalanine or tryptophan.

TRBV7-9	TRBJ1-4	CASSSLEREKLFF
TRBV6-6	TRBJ1-1	CASTTQGVNTEAFF
TRBV10-3	TRBJ2-2	CAISTRLAGGPNTGELFF
TRBV6-1	TRBJ2-4	CASSEMEYGVLAKNIQYF
TRBV7-9	TRBJ2-7	CASSPSSYEQYF
TRBV4-3	TRBJ2-7	CASSQDLRASYEQYF
TRBV18	TRBJ1-1	CASSPTGAKNTEAFF
TRBV7-9	TRBJ1-1	CASSYQDSNTEAFF
TRBV29-1	TRBJ1-1	CSVERELMNTEAFF
TRBV29-1	TRBJ2-4	CSVGDRVTIQYF
TRBV19	TRBJ1-5	CASSTQGAELSNQPQHF
TRBV29-1	TRBJ2-7	CSVEATTYEQYF
TRBV29-1	TRBJ2-5	CSVDASGGRKTQYF
TRBV12-3/TRBV12-4	TRBJ1-5	CASSLGTHQPQHF
TRBV4-2	TRBJ1-6	CASSQDLQATIVHSPLHF
TRBV18	TRBJ1-3	CASSIGQLSGNTIYF
TRBV7-2	TRBJ1-1	CASRADTVNTEAFF
TRBV12-3/TRBV12-4	TRBJ2-7	CASSLIQGSEQYF
TRBV19	TRBJ1-6	CASRSGGGKGSSSPLHF
TRBV18	TRBJ1-2	CASSEASYGYTF
TRBV19	TRBJ1-4	CASSIKSWTAYNEKLFF
TRBV19	TRBJ2-5	CASSIGLAGGETQYF
TRBV5-5	TRBJ1-1	CASSLGGQKAFF
TRBV19	TRBJ2-3	CASSSTSGGRGVANTQYF
TRBV9	TRBJ2-3	CASSVEGGQERDTQYF
TRBV4-2	TRBJ1-3	CASSQESHSGNTIYF
TRBV6-4	TRBJ2-2	CASKRLAGGPNTGELFF
TRBV6-5	TRBJ2-1	CASSYSAGGWSEQFF
TRBV21-1	TRBJ1-4	CASSKARTGLNEKLFF